The clone carrying this TCR beta chain was counted many times. What it binds is not known. Germline V gene data show CDR1 as DFQATT and CDR2 as SNEGSKA (reference sequence). The CDR3 is 11 amino acids. This specimen belongs to a study of T cells after posttransplantation cyclophosphamide. General study findings and limits: Recipient CMV seropositivity and CMV reactivation strongly tracked TRB clonality.

The table came from immunoSEQ multiplex PCR; TCRdb's copy has only in-frame clones and leaves some out. The data show approximately 25,000 clones, none appearing only once, with 4.4% held by the ten largest. Sequencing was carried out using PBMCs. This chain joins TRBV20-1 and TRBJ1-2; D is possibly TRBD1 (6 bases). This TCR was recovered from a woman in her fifties or sixties in good health, CMV-negative, and a related stem cell transplant donor. The CDR3 sequence: CSGSGVYGYTF. CDR3 nucleotides: TGCAGCGGTTCAGGGGTCTATGGCTACACCTTC.